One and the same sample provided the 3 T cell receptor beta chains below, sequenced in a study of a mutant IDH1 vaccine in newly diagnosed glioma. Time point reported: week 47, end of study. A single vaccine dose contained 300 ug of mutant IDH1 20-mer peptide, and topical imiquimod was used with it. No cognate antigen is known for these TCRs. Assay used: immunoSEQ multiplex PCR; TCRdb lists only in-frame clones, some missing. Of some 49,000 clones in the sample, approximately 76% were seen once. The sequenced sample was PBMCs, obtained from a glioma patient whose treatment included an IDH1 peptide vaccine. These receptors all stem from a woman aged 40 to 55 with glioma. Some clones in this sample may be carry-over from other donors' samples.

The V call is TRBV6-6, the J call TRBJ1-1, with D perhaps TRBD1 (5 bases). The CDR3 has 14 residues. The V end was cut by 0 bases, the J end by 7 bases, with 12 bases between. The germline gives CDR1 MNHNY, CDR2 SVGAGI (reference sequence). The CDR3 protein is CASSYSGPPDEAFF. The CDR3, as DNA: TGTGCCAGCAGTTACTCGGGACCGCCCGATGAAGCTTTCTTT.

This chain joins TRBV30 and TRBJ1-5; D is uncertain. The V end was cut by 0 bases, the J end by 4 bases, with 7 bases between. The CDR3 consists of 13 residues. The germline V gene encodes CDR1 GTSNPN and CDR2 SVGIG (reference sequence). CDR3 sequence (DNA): TGTGCCTGGAGTGTAACGCGGAATCAGCCCCAGCATTTT. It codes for CAWSVTRNQPQHF.

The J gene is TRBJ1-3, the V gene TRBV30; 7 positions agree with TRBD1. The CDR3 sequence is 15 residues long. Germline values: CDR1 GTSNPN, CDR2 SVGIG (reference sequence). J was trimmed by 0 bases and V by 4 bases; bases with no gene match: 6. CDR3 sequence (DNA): TGTGCCTGGAACAGCAGGGGGACCTCTGGAAACACCATATATTTT. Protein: CAWNSRGTSGNTIYF.